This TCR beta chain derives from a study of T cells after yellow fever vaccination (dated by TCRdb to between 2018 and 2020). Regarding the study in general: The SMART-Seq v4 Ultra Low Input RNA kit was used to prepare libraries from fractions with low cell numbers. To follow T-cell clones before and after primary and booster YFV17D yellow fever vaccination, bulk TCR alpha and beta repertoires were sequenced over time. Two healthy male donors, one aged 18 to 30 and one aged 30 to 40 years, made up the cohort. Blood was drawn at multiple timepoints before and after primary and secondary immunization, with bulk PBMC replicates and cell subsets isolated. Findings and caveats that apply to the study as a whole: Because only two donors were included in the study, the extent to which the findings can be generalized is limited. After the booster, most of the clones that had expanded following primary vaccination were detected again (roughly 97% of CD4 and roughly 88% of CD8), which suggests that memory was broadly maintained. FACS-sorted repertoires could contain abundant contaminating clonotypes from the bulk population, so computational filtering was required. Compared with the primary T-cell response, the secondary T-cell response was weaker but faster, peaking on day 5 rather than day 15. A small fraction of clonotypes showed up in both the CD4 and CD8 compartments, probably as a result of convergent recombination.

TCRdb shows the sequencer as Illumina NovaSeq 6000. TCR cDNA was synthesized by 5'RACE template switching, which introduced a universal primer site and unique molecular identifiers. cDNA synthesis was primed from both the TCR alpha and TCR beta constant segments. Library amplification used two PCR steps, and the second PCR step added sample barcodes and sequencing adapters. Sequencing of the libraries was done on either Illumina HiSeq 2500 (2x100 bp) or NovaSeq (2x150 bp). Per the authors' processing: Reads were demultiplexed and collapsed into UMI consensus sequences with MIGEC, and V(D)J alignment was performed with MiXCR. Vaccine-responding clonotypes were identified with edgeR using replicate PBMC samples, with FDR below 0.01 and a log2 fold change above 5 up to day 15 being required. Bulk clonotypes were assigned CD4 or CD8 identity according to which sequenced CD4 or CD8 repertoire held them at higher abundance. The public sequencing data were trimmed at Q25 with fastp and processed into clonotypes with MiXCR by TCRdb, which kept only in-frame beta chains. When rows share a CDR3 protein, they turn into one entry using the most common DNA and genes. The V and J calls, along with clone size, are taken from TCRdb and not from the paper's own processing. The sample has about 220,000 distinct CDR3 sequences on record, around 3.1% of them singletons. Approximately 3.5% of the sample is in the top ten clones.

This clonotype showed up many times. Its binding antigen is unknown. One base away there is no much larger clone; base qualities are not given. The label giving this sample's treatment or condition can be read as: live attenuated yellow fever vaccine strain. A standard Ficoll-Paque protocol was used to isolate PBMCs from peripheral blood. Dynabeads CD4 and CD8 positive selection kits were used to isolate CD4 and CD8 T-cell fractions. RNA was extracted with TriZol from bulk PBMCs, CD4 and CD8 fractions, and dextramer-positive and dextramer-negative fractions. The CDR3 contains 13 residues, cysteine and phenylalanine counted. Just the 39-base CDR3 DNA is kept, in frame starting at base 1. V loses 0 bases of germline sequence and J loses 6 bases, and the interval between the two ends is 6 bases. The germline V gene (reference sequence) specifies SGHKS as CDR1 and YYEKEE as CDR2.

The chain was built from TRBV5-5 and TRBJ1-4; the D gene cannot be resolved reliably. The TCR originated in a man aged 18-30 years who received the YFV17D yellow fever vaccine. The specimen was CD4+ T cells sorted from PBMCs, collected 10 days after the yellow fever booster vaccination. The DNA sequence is TGTGCCAGCAGCTTGGATCCCCATGAAAAACTGTTTTTT. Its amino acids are CASSLDPHEKLFF.